The next 15 T cell receptor beta chains were all read from a single sample in a study of blood T cell repertoires in COVID-19. Libraries were prepared by immunoSEQ multiplex PCR; TCRdb keeps only in-frame clonotypes and omits some of them. Counted here are some 54,000 clones, about 85% occurring once; the ten biggest clones make up 6.9%. The source material was peripheral blood. The receptors derive from a man in his sixties or seventies with active COVID-19.

The chain combines TRBV2 with TRBJ2-3; TRBD1 might be the D (6 bases). In germline, CDR1 is SNHLY, CDR2 FYNNEI. The CDR3 runs to 15 residues. Trimming removed 1 base from V and 2 bases from J, with 10 bases in between. This chain's CDR3 is CASSEDRVNTDTQYF. CDR3 DNA sequence: TGTGCCAGCAGTGAAGACAGGGTGAACACAGATACGCAGTATTTT.

The genes are TRBV28 and TRBJ1-2; D gene uncertain. The CDR3 has 12 residues. Germline CDR1 MDHEN, CDR2 SYDVKM. Trimming shortened V by 7 bases and J by 7 bases, and 13 bases separated the two germline ends. CDR3 loop: CASKARLAGYTF. CDR3 nucleotide sequence: TGTGCCAGCAAGGCGCGGTTGGCTGGCTACACCTTC.

This rearrangement joins TRBV6-5 to TRBJ2-2; D possibly corresponds to TRBD1 (6 bases). In germline, CDR1 is MNHEY, CDR2 SVGAGI. V shed 0 bases and J shed 4 bases, with 12 bases lying between them. CDR3 size: 16 residues. The DNA of the CDR3 is TGTGCCAGCAGTTACTCGTGGGGGCAGGCCACCGGGGAGCTGTTTTTT. Translation gives CASSYSWGQATGELFF.

This chain uses TRBV19 with TRBJ2-7; possible D gene TRBD2, 5 bases. The CDR3 sequence is 14 residues long. The ends were cut back, 3 bases at V and 2 bases at J, with 11 bases in the middle. CDR1 and CDR2 (germline): LNHDA, SQIVND (reference sequence). The CDR3 DNA follows: TGTGCCAGTAGTATCGGGGTAGGGACCTACGAGCAGTACTTC. Its translation is CASSIGVGTYEQYF.

This rearrangement joins TRBV7-9 to TRBJ2-3; 14 bases map to TRBD2. CDR1 is SEHNR, CDR2 FQNEAQ, per germline (reference sequence). This CDR3 is 16 amino acids long. The V gene end was trimmed by 5 bases and the J gene end by 4 bases; junction bases not matched to a gene: 5. Written as DNA, the CDR3 is TGTGCCAGCAGCCAAGGGACTAGCGGGGGATCAGATACGCAGTATTTT. Translating it yields CASSQGTSGGSDTQYF. The full variable domain, completed using reference TRBV7-9 and TRBJ2-3, is DTGVSQNPRHKITKRGQNVTFRCDPISEHNRLYWYRQTLGQGPEFLTYFQNEAQLEKSRLLSDRFSAERPKGSFSTLEIQRTEQGDSAMYLCASSQGTSGGSDTQYFGPGTRLTVL.

This chain joins TRBV29-1 and TRBJ2-2; the match to TRBD2 covers 8 bases. Trimming at V came to 4 bases and at J to 3 bases, leaving 7 bases not matched to a gene. In germline, CDR1 is SQVTM, CDR2 ANQGSEA. CDR3 length: 15 amino acids. The CDR3 loop is CSVVGGGRHTGELFF. DNA for the CDR3: TGCAGCGTTGTGGGCGGGGGGCGTCACACCGGGGAGCTGTTTTTT.

This clone was picked up a small number of times. The chain uses TRBV5-6 and TRBJ1-2; 7 bases agree with TRBD1. The germline gives CDR1 SGHDT, CDR2 YYEEEE. This CDR3 contains 14 residues. Trimming at V came to 4 bases and at J to 4 bases, leaving 7 bases not matched to a gene. The CDR3 nucleotides are TGTGCCAGCAGCGACTTACAGGGGAGCTATGGCTACACCTTC. It translates to CASSDLQGSYGYTF.

The genes are TRBV5-1 and TRBJ2-1, with D possibly being TRBD2 (7 bases). Germline V gene data show CDR1 as SGHRS and CDR2 as YFSETQ. This CDR3 is built from 15 residues. The V gene lost 2 bases and the J gene lost 10 bases, with 19 bases spanning the gap. CDR3 sequence: CASSFAAGAGREQFF. The CDR3 DNA is TGCGCCAGCAGCTTCGCCGCGGGGGCCGGCAGGGAGCAGTTCTTC.

The genes are TRBV5-6 and TRBJ2-7; 15 nucleotides agree with TRBD2. Germline assignment: CDR1 SGHDT and CDR2 YYEEEE. V lost 4 bases and J lost 4; bases outside the gene matches: 3. The CDR3 has 15 amino acids. This chain's CDR3 is CASSGGTSGRYEQYF. CDR3 sequence (DNA): TGTGCCAGCAGCGGGGGGACTAGCGGGAGGTACGAGCAGTACTTC.

V usage is TRBV3-1 (or the pseudogene TRBV3-2) and J usage is TRBJ2-2, with 7 bases fitting TRBD2. Trimming removed 8 bases from V and 2 bases from J; junction bases left unmatched: 5. The CDR3 extends over 14 amino acids. The germline V gene encodes CDR1 LGHDT and CDR2 YNNKEL (reference sequence). The CDR3: CASLGGVNTGELFF. CDR3 sequence (DNA): TGTGCCAGCCTGGGAGGGGTTAACACCGGGGAGCTGTTTTTT.

Only one count was recorded for this clone. This chain links TRBV28 with TRBJ2-2, with TRBD2 matching 10 bases. The trim removed 3 bases at V and 3 bases at J, leaving 4 bases unmatched. Germline V gives CDR1 MDHEN, CDR2 SYDVKM. The CDR3 runs 16 residues. CDR3 region: CASSLGLAGDTGELFF. CDR3 DNA sequence: TGTGCCAGCAGTTTGGGTCTAGCGGGGGACACCGGGGAGCTGTTTTTT.

This rearrangement joins TRBV6-5 to TRBJ1-2; possible D gene TRBD1, 6 bases. V was pared by 6 bases and J by 6 bases, with 14 bases between. The germline V gene has CDR1 MNHEY and CDR2 SVGAGI. The CDR3 has 13 amino acids. CDR3 DNA: TGTGCCAGCAGCCCAGGACAGTCGAATGGCTACACCTTC. Amino acids: CASSPGQSNGYTF.

In nucleotides, the CDR3 is TGCGCCAGCAGCTTCGGGTCGCAGAGCTCTGGGGCCAACGTCCTGACTTTC. This codes for CASSFGSQSSGANVLTF. The rearrangement links TRBV5-1 to TRBJ2-6; D uncertain. This CDR3 spans 17 amino acids. CDR1 is SGHRS, CDR2 YFSETQ, per germline. The germline V and J ends were trimmed by 2 bases and 0 bases, with 12 bases remaining between them.

CDR3 DNA: TGTGCCAGCAGCTCAACAGGGGTCGGCTATGGCTACACCTTC. This sequence encodes CASSSTGVGYGYTF. The chain couples TRBV7-2 to TRBJ1-2; 7 nucleotides line up with TRBD1. Per the germline V gene, CDR1 is SGHTA and CDR2 is FQGNSA. This CDR3 contains 14 residues. The V gene end was trimmed by 4 bases and the J gene end by 4 bases; junction bases not matched to a gene: 6.

The V and J genes are TRBV28 and TRBJ2-7, with D maybe TRBD1 (6 bases). There are 13 residues in the CDR3. V gave up 3 bases and J gave up 10 bases, with 16 bases separating them. Germline CDR1 reads MDHEN; CDR2 reads SYDVKM. The CDR3 DNA follows: TGTGCCAGCAGTTTTGGGGGCAGGGTAAAACAGTACTTC. Translating gives CASSFGGRVKQYF. The entire variable domain, with the rest obtained from reference TRBV28 and TRBJ2-7, is as follows: DVKVTQSSRYLVKRTGEKVFLECVQDMDHENMFWYRQDPGLGLRLIYFSYDVKMKEKGDIPEGYSVSREKKERFSLILESASTNQTSMYLCASSFGGRVKQYFGPGTRLTVT.